Presented here are 13 T cell receptor beta chains from one specimen sequenced in a study of blood T cells in healthy people across ages. Alongside a J-beta primer mix, a sample-barcoded 5' primer served in a second PCR lasting about 6 to 11 cycles. MiXCR, run by TCRdb on the 5' RACE reads, gives a single entry per CDR3 protein. The sample lists over a million distinct CDR3 sequences, approximately 38% occurring once. The sequencing input was blood. The source is a woman between 18 and 29 years old in good health.

In nucleotides, the CDR3 is TGTGCCAGCAGTGAATCCCGGACAGACTATGGCTACACCTTC. Its protein product is CASSESRTDYGYTF. V gene TRBV25-1 combines with J gene TRBJ1-2, with D maybe TRBD1 (6 bases). V was shortened by 1 base and J by 3 bases, with 9 bases between the two germline ends. Germline V gives CDR1 MGHDK, CDR2 SYGVNS. This CDR3 has 14 amino acids.

The rearrangement joins TRBV12-5 to TRBJ2-2; D not certain. The germline V gene has CDR1 LGHNT and CDR2 FRNRAP. CDR3 length equals 14 residues. Trimming stripped 5 bases from V and 4 bases from J, with 11 bases between. This CDR3 reads CASGPKVPTGELFF. The CDR3 DNA follows: TGTGCTAGTGGTCCCAAAGTCCCCACCGGGGAGCTGTTTTTT. The full variable domain, with the rest looked up from reference TRBV12-5 and TRBJ2-2, is DARVTQTPRHKVTEMGQEVTMRCQPILGHNTVFWYRQTMMQGLELLAYFRNRAPLDDSGMPKDRFSAEMPDATLATLKIQPSEPRDSAVYFCASGPKVPTGELFFGEGSRLTVL.

As regards this clonotype: One end of the junction does not line up with germline, which may come from a read error. This chain joins TRBV28 and TRBJ2-2, with 10 bases matching TRBD1. This CDR3 comprises 16 residues. Germline assignment: CDR1 MDHEN and CDR2 SYDVKM. Here the CDR3 reads CASSSPGQGTTVELFF. CDR3 sequence (DNA): TGTGCCAGCAGTAGTCCGGGACAGGGGACCACCGTGGAGCTGTTTTTT. Full variable domain (outside the CDR3, taken from reference TRBV28 and TRBJ2-2): DVKVTQSSRYLVKRTGEKVFLECVQDMDHENMFWYRQDPGLGLRLIYFSYDVKMKEKGDIPEGYSVSREKKERFSLILESASTNQTSMYLCASSSPGQGTTVELFFGEGSRLTVL.

The table lists this clonotype with a few counts. J is TRBJ2-1 and V is TRBV4-2; D uncertain. The V gene's germline CDR1 is LGHNA and CDR2 YNFKEQ. This CDR3 has 12 residues. The V gene lost 4 bases and the J gene lost 9 bases, with 10 bases spanning the gap. CDR3 DNA sequence: TGTGCCAGCAGCCCAACGGTCGGTGAGCAGTTCTTC. Amino acid sequence: CASSPTVGEQFF.

The genes are TRBV27 and TRBJ1-4; D is undetermined. The V and J ends lost 5 bases and 6 bases respectively, with 10 bases between them. The CDR3 spans 13 residues. Germline V lookup: CDR1 MNHEY, CDR2 SMNVEV (reference sequence). CDR3 sequence (DNA): TGTGCCAGCAGTCCGGGATGGGATGAAAAACTGTTTTTT. Its translation is CASSPGWDEKLFF. The full variable domain, its missing parts supplied by reference TRBV27 and TRBJ1-4, is EAQVTQNPRYLITVTGKKLTVTCSQNMNHEYMSWYRQDPGLGLRQIYYSMNVEVTDKGDVPEGYKVSRKEKRNFPLILESPSPNQTSLYFCASSPGWDEKLFFGSGTQLSVL.

The chain carries TRBV9 and TRBJ1-4; TRBD1 matches at 7 bases. CDR1 is SGDLS and CDR2 is YYNGEE in the germline V gene. The CDR3 is 15 residues long. V shed 3 bases, J shed 1 base, and the junction held 3 bases outside the gene matches. The CDR3 here is CASSGPGGTNEKLFF. The CDR3 DNA follows: TGTGCCAGCAGCGGCCCAGGGGGAACTAATGAAAAACTGTTTTTT.

There are a few counts of this clonotype. The chain links TRBV28 to TRBJ2-3; no reliable D call. This CDR3 contains 14 residues. V was clipped by 3 bases and J by 2 bases, with 9 bases between them. The germline V gene encodes CDR1 MDHEN and CDR2 SYDVKM. The CDR3 spells CASSFQSLTDTQYF. The CDR3, as DNA: TGTGCCAGCAGTTTTCAGTCCCTCACAGATACGCAGTATTTT.

This sequence joins TRBV6-1 and TRBJ2-3; TRBD2 matches 11 bases. Germline CDR1 is MNHNS and CDR2 is SASEGT. V was pared by 7 bases and J by 0 bases, with 15 bases of the junction left unmatched. The CDR3 runs to 19 residues. The CDR3 loop reads CASNPLAGGLSTSTDTQYF. DNA for the CDR3: TGTGCCAGCAACCCCCTAGCGGGAGGTCTCTCAACTAGCACAGATACGCAGTATTTT.

This clonotype was counted once. The J gene is TRBJ1-2, the V gene TRBV4-1; D uncertain. The CDR3 has 14 residues. The V gene's germline CDR1 is MGHRA and CDR2 YSYEKL. V gave up 4 bases and J gave up 6 bases, with 15 bases separating them. This CDR3 is CASSPGGLQHGYTF. In nucleotides, the CDR3 is TGCGCCAGCAGCCCGGGCGGGTTGCAGCATGGCTACACCTTC.

This clonotype was recorded a few times. The genes are TRBV3-1 and TRBJ1-2; possibly TRBD1 for D (5 bases). Germline V gives CDR1 LGHDT, CDR2 YNNKEL (reference sequence). V lost 0 bases and J lost 0, with 17 bases in between. This CDR3 is 18 amino acids long. The CDR3 sequence: CASSQEGNRGPTNYGYTF. CDR3 DNA sequence: TGTGCCAGCAGCCAAGAAGGTAATCGGGGACCGACTAACTATGGCTACACCTTC. The full variable domain, its missing parts supplied by reference TRBV3-1 and TRBJ1-2, is DTAVSQTPKYLVTQMGNDKSIKCEQNLGHDTMYWYKQDSKKFLKIMFSYNNKELIINETVPNRFSPKSPDKAHLNLHINSLELGDSAVYFCASSQEGNRGPTNYGYTFGSGTRLTVV.

This clonotype came up a few times. The chain combines TRBV7-2 with TRBJ2-7; D possibly corresponds to TRBD2 (5 bases). Per germline, CDR1 SGHTA and CDR2 FQGNSA. V was clipped by 2 bases and J by 5 bases, with 13 bases between them. CDR3 length: 14 amino acids. As DNA, the CDR3 is TGTGCCAGCAGCTTATTGGAACTAGGCCACGAGCAGTACTTC. Translated, it gives CASSLLELGHEQYF.

The CDR3 coding sequence is TGTGCCAGCAGCCAAGATATCCCGGGACTAGCGACCTACGAGCAGTACTTC. It specifies CASSQDIPGLATYEQYF. This chain links TRBV3-1 with TRBJ2-7, with TRBD2 matching over 10 bases. Trimming took 0 bases from V and 2 from J; bases not matched to a gene: 7. The CDR3 consists of 17 residues. Germline V gene data show CDR1 as LGHDT and CDR2 as YNNKEL (reference sequence).

This clonotype has more than one count but fewer than ten. This chain links TRBV20-1 with TRBJ1-2; tentative D call: TRBD1 (5 bases). The CDR3 length is 13 residues. V lost 0 bases, J lost 5 bases, and 10 bases lay in between. The germline V gene has CDR1 DFQATT and CDR2 SNEGSKA (reference sequence). CDR3 in DNA: TGCAGTGCTAGAGATAAGGCAGGGTATGGCTACACCTTC. Translated, it gives CSARDKAGYGYTF.